This section outlines one TCR beta chain sequence together with its context. What it recognizes is unknown. Antigen-specific CD4+ T cells expanded by the ViraFEST assay with viral peptide pools were then sequenced. Upon completion of roughly ten days in culture, CD4+ T cells were isolated. Each participant was administered two doses of either the BNT162b2 or the mRNA-1273 vaccine. This record belongs to a study of vaccination effects on CD4 cells after COVID-19. Profiling relied on immunoSEQ multiplex PCR, and the TCRdb table lists in-frame clones only, not all of them. The sample holds around 46,000 clones, about 76% seen once. The germline V and J ends were trimmed by 2 bases and 1 base, with 11 bases remaining between them. The CDR3 has 15 amino acids. CDR1 and CDR2 (germline): MGHRA, YSYEKL.

Here the sequenced sample was CD4+ T cells from PBMCs cultured with HCoV-OC43 spike peptides, taken after COVID-19 vaccination. As to subset: HCoV-OC43 spike overlapping peptide pool stimulation. This clonotype originated in a human donor who received a COVID-19 vaccine. The V gene is TRBV4-1, the J gene TRBJ2-5; no clear D gene. CDR3 loop: CASSQLDVTQETQYF. The CDR3 coding sequence is TGCGCCAGCAGCCAATTGGACGTCACCCAAGAGACCCAGTACTTC.